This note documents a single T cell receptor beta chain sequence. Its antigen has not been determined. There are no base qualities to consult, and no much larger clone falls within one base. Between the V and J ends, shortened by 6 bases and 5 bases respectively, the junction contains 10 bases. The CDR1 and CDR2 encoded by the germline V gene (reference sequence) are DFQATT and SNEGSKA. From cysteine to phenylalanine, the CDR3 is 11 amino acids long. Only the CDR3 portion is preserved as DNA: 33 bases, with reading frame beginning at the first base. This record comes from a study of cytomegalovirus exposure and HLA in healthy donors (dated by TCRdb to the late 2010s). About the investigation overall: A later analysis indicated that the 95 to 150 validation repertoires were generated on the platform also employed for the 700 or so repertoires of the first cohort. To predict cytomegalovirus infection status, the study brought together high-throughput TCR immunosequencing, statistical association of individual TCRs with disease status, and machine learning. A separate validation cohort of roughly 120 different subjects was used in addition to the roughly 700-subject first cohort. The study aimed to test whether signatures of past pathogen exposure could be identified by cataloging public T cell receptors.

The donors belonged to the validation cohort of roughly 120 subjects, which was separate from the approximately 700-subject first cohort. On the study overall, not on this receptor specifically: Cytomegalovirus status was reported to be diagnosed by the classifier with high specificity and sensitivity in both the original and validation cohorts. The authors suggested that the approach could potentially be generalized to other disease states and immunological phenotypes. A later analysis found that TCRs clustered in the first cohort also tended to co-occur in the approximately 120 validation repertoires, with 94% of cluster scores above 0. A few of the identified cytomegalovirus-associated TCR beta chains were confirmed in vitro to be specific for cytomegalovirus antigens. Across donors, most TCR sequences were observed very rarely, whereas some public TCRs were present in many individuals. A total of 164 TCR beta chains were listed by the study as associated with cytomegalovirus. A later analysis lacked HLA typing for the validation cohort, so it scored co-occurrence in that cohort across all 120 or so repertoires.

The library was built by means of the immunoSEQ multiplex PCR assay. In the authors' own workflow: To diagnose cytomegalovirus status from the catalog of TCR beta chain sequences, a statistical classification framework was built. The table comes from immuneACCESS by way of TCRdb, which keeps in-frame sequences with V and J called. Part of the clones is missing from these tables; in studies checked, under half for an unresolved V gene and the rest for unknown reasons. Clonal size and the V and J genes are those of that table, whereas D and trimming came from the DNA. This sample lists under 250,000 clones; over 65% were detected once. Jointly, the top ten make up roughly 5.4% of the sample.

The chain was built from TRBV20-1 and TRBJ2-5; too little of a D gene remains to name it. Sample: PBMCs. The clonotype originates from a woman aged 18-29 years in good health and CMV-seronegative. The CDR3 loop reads CSAKDGETQYF. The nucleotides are TGCAGTGCGAAAGACGGGGAGACCCAGTACTTC.